This T cell receptor beta chain was observed in a study of PD-L1 blockade in urothelial cancer. Looking at the study overall: When patients started atezolizumab in the mid-2010s, it was given at 1,200 mg intravenously every 3 weeks. Per blood sample, T cells had a median of roughly 150,000. Overall study results and limits: When measured at 3 weeks, tumor-associated blood clones expanded more in durable-benefit patients.

The germline V gene encodes CDR1 MNHNY and CDR2 SVGAGI (reference sequence). This CDR3 region has 12 residues. V gave up 5 bases and J gave up 10 bases; unmatched junction bases: 5. Repertoires were generated with immunoSEQ multiplex PCR, while TCRdb's copy carries only in-frame clones and drops some. The sample lists 70,000 to 75,000 clones; about 89% were seen once. On this clone: Its specificity is unknown.

This rearrangement joins TRBV6-6 to TRBJ2-1; 7 bases match TRBD2. Sequenced here: PBMCs, sampled around atezolizumab (anti-PD-L1) treatment. This clonotype was obtained from a man in his 60s with urothelial cancer. CDR3 sequence (DNA): TGTGCCAGCAGTCCAGCGGGATGGGAGCAGTTCTTC. Translating it yields CASSPAGWEQFF.